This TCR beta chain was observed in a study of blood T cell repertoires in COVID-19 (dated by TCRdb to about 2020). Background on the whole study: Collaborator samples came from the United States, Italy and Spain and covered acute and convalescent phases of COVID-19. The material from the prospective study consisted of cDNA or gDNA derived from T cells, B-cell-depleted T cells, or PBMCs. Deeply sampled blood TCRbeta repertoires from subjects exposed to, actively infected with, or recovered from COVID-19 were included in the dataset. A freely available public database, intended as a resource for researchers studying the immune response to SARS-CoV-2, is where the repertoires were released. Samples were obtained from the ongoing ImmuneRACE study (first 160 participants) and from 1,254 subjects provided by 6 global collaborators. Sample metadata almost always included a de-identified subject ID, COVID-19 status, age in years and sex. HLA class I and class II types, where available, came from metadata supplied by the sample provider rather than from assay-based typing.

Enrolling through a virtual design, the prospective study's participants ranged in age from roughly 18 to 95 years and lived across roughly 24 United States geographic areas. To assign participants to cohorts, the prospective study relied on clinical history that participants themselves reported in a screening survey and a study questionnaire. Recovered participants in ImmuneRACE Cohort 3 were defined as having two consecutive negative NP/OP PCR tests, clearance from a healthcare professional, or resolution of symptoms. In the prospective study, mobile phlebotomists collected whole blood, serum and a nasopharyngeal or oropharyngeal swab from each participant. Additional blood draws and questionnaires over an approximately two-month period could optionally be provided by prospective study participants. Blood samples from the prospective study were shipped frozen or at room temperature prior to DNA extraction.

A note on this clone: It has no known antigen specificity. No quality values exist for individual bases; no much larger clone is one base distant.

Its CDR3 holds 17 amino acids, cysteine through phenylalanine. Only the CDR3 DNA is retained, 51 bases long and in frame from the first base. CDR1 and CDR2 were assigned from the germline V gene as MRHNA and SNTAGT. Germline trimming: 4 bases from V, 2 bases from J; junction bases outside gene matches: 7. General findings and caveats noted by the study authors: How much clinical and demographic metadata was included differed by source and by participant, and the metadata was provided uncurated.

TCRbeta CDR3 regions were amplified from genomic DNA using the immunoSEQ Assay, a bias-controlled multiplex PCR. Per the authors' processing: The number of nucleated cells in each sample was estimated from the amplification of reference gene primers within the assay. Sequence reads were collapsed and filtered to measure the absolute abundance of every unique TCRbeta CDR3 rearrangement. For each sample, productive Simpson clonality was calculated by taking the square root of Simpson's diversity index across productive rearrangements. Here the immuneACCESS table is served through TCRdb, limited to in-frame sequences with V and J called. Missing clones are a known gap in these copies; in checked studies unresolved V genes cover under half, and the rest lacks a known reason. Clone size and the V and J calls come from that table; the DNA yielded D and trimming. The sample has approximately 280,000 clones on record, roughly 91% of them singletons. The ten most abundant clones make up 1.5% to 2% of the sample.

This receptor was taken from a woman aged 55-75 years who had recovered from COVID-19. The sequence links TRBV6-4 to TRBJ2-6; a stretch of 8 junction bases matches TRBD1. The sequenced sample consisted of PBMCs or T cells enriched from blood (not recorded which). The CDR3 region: CASSVLPQGAGANVLTF. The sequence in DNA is TGTGCCAGCAGTGTGCTCCCACAGGGGGCTGGGGCCAACGTCCTGACTTTC.